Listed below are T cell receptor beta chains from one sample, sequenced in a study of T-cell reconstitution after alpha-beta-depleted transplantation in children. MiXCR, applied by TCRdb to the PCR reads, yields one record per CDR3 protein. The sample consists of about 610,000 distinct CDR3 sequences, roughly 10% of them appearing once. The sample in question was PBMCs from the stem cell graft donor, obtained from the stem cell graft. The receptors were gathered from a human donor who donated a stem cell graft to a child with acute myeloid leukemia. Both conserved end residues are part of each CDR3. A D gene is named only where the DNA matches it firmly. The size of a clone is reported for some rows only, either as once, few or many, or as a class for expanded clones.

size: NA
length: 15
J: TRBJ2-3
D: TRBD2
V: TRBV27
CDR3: CASSLSTSVSDTQYF
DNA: TGTGCCAGCAGTTTATCGACTAGCGTGTCAGATACGCAGTATTTT

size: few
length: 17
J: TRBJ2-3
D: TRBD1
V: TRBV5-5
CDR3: CASSANEGAGLTDTQYF
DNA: TGTGCCAGCAGCGCTAATGAGGGGGCGGGCCTCACAGATACGCAGTATTTT

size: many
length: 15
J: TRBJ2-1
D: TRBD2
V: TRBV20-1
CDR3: CSAVDPAGGFDEQFF
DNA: TGCAGTGCTGTAGACCCAGCGGGAGGGTTCGATGAGCAGTTCTTC

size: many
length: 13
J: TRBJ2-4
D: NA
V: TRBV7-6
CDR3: CASSPKTKNIQYF
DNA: TGTGCCAGCAGCCCAAAGACCAAAAACATTCAGTACTTC

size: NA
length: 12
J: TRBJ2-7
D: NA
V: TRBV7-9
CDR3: CASSPDIYEQYF
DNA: TGTGCCAGCAGCCCTGACATCTACGAGCAGTACTTC

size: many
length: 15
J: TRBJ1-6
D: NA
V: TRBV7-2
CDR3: CASSRGQSYNSPLHF
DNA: TGTGCCAGCAGCCGCGGACAGTCCTATAATTCACCCCTCCACTTT

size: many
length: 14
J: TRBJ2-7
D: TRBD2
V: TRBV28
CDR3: CASIYTSGSYEQYF
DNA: TGTGCCAGCATCTATACTAGCGGCTCCTACGAGCAGTACTTC

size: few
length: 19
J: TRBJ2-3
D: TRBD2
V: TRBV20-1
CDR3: CSQDGLAGYGRGSTDTQYF
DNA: TGCAGTCAAGATGGGCTAGCGGGATACGGAAGGGGATCCACAGATACGCAGTATTTT

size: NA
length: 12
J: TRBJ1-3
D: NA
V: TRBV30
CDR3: CAWKPPTGSIYF
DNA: TGTGCCTGGAAACCCCCAACAGGGTCCATATATTTT

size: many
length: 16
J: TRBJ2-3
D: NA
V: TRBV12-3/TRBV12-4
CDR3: CASSYHVGASTDTQYF
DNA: TGTGCCAGCAGCTATCATGTGGGGGCTAGCACAGATACGCAGTATTTT

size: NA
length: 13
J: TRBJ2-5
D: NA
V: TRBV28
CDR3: CASTSSPKETQYF
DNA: TGTGCCAGCACTAGCTCCCCCAAAGAGACCCAGTACTTC

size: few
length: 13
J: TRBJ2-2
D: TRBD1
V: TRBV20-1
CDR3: CSEWTGNTGELFF
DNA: TGCAGTGAATGGACAGGAAACACCGGGGAGCTGTTTTTT

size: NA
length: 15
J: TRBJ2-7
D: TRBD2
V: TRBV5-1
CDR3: CASGTSGRKSYEQYF
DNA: TGCGCCAGTGGGACTAGCGGGAGGAAGAGTTACGAGCAGTACTTC

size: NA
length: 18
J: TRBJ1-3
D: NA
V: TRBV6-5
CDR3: CASSYSSSRASSGNTIYF
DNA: TGTGCCAGCAGTTACTCATCGTCCAGGGCATCCTCTGGAAACACCATATATTTT

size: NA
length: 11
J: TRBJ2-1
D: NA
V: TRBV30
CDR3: CAWSSGSEQFF
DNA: TGTGCCTGGAGTTCGGGGAGTGAGCAGTTCTTC

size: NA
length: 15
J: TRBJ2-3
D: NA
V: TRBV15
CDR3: CATWRGGGRTDTQYF
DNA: TGTGCCACCTGGCGCGGCGGTGGGAGGACAGATACGCAGTATTTT

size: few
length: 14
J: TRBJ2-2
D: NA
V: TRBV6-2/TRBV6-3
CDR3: CASSYRLAVGELFF
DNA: TGTGCCAGCAGTTACCGCTTAGCCGTCGGGGAGCTGTTTTTT

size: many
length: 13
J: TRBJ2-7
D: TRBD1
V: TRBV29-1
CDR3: CTPTGTANYEQYF
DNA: TGCACACCGACAGGGACAGCAAACTACGAGCAGTACTTC

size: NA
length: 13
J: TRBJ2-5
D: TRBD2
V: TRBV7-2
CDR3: CASSSGGKETQYF
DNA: TGTGCCAGCAGCTCGGGGGGGAAAGAGACCCAGTACTTC

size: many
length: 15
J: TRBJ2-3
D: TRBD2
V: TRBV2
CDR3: CASSKSGRDADTQYF
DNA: TGTGCCAGCAGCAAAAGCGGGAGGGACGCAGATACGCAGTATTTT

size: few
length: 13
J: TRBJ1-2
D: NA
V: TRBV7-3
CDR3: CASSHAGGDGYTF
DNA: TGTGCCAGCAGCCACGCCGGGGGGGATGGCTACACCTTC

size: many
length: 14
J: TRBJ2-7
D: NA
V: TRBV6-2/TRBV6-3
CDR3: CASRLYDSLYEQYF
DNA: TGTGCCAGCAGACTTTACGACAGCCTTTACGAGCAGTACTTC

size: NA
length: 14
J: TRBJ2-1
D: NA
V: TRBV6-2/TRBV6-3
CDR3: CASSYATPRNEQFF
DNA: TGTGCCAGCAGTTACGCTACCCCCCGCAATGAGCAGTTCTTC

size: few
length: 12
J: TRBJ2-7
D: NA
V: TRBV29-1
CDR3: CSVIWRSYEQYF
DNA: TGCAGCGTTATATGGCGGTCCTACGAGCAGTACTTC

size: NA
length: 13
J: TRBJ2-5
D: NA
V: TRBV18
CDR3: CASSPSIEETQYF
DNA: TGTGCCAGCTCACCATCCATAGAAGAGACCCAGTACTTC